This T cell receptor beta chain was sequenced for a study of cytomegalovirus exposure and HLA in healthy donors. The CDR3 loop spans 15 amino acids. V lost 5 bases, J lost 4 bases, and 6 bases stayed unmatched. Per the germline V gene, CDR1 is SGHVS and CDR2 is FNYEAQ. Concerning this clone: Its specificity is not known.

Both 60 Vbeta primers and 13 Jbeta primers went into the PCR. Data came from immunoSEQ multiplex PCR; TCRdb stores just in-frame clones and leaves some out. This table has roughly 140,000 clones, over 60% appearing once. Donors were nominally healthy when sampled, though unrecorded immune exposures were likely. Whole-study results and caveats: Some V segments (TRBV6-2 and TRBV6-3 among them) were excluded as indistinguishable. V- and J-gene trimming in TCR beta was tied to a missense DCLRE1C variant by an analysis performed later. A likely sequencing artifact accounted for one observed cluster of highly shared sequence variants.

The origin of this receptor is a man aged 40-50 years in good health and CMV-seropositive. The chain combines TRBV7-6 with TRBJ2-1; 9 bases match TRBD2. The specimen sequenced was PBMCs. The CDR3 sequence: CASSDRLAEYNEQFF. The CDR3 DNA sequence: TGTGCCAGCAGCGATAGACTAGCGGAGTACAATGAGCAGTTCTTC.